A single sample is the source of the 7 T cell receptor beta chains below, sequenced in a study of blood T cell repertoires in COVID-19. Profiled with immunoSEQ multiplex PCR; TCRdb holds only in-frame clones, not every one. This sample carries hundreds of thousands of clones, 85% to 90% of them seen once, and the ten largest clones take roughly 9%. Material for sequencing was PBMCs or T cells enriched from blood (not recorded which). Source of these receptors: a man aged 35-49 years who had recovered from COVID-19.

The chain has TRBV27 and TRBJ1-1; 8 bases match TRBD1. J gave up 0 bases and V 5 bases, and 5 bases lay outside the gene matches. Germline CDR1 MNHEY, CDR2 SMNVEV (reference sequence). The length of the CDR3 is 15 residues. Here the CDR3 DNA reads TGTGCCAGCAGTACAGGGGGTAGGATGAACACTGAAGCTTTCTTT. Translation: CASSTGGRMNTEAFF.

This sequence joins TRBV7-9 and TRBJ1-1; 10 bases align to TRBD1. Germline CDR1 is SEHNR and CDR2 is FQNEAQ (reference sequence). After removal of 5 bases from V and 5 bases from J, the junction contained 2 bases not matched to a gene. CDR3 size: 13 residues. CDR3 sequence: CASSGQGGTEAFF. The DNA of the CDR3 is TGTGCCAGCAGCGGACAGGGGGGGACTGAAGCTTTCTTT.

The chain combines TRBV19 with TRBJ2-2, with a tentative D call TRBD2 (6 bases). V gave up 4 bases and J gave up 4 bases, with 10 bases separating them. Germline V gene lookup returns CDR1 LNHDA and CDR2 SQIVND (reference sequence). The CDR3 sequence is 14 residues long. The CDR3 reads CASSKTSSTGELFF. The CDR3, as DNA: TGTGCCAGTAGTAAGACTAGTTCCACCGGGGAGCTGTTTTTT.

The rearrangement links TRBV12-3 or TRBV12-4 to TRBJ1-2, with a possible D match to TRBD1 (5 bases). The CDR3 totals 13 residues. V was trimmed by 7 bases and J by 4 bases, leaving 13 bases between them. CDR3 sequence: CASTSTVGYGYTF. The CDR3 nucleotides are TGTGCCAGCACCTCGACAGTTGGCTATGGCTACACCTTC.

The chain links TRBV5-8 to TRBJ1-5; the match to TRBD1 covers 7 bases. Germline-derived CDR1 and CDR2 are SGHTS and YDEGEE. Trimming took 4 bases from V and 1 from J; bases not matched to a gene: 14. This CDR3 contains 18 residues. CDR3 in amino acids: CASSPPVEGAGSNQPQHF. CDR3 DNA sequence: TGTGCCAGCAGCCCTCCCGTCGAGGGGGCCGGGAGCAATCAGCCCCAGCATTTT.

The chain uses TRBV23-1 and TRBJ1-1, with TRBD1 matching 7 bases. TRBV23-1 is an ORF, and what it does is uncertain. The CDR3 covers 14 residues. V lost 6 bases, J lost 2 bases, and 6 bases stayed unmatched. CDR3 DNA sequence: TGCGCCAGCAGCCCTGGACAGGTAAACACTGAAGCTTTCTTT. Translating it yields CASSPGQVNTEAFF.

The chain is built from TRBV2 and TRBJ1-1; TRBD1 is a possible D gene (6 bases). Per the germline V gene, CDR1 is SNHLY and CDR2 is FYNNEI. This CDR3 is 14 amino acids long. Trimming removed 2 bases at V and 0 bases at J, with 7 bases between. In DNA form, the CDR3 reads TGTGCCAGCAGTGAACAGGGGTTGAACACTGAAGCTTTCTTT. Encoded protein: CASSEQGLNTEAFF.